A single sample is the source of the 26 T cell receptor beta chains below, sequenced in a study of CD8 T cells in ankylosing spondylitis. Study-wide results and caveats: A TCR beta motif made of fewer than ten highly homologous variants seemed typical of ankylosing spondylitis blood.

TCRdb re-analysed the 5' RACE reads in MiXCR, keeping a single row per CDR3 protein. The table shows approximately 400,000 distinct CDR3 sequences, with 17% occurring only once. Their cognate antigens are unknown. Sequencing used blood, either unsorted or a sorted T cell fraction (not recorded which). The receptors shown here come from a male donor with ankylosing spondylitis.

This clonotype was detected only a few times. The genes are TRBV24-1 and TRBJ2-2; D unclear. The CDR3 has 16 residues. Looked up from germline, CDR1 is KGHDR and CDR2 is SFDVKD. V shed 0 bases and J shed 2 bases, with 9 bases lying between them. The CDR3, as DNA: TGTGCCACCAGTGATTTGCGGAGACCCAACACCGGGGAGCTGTTTTTT. Its translation: CATSDLRRPNTGELFF.

This clonotype was found a few times. The V and J genes are TRBV7-3 and TRBJ2-6, with D unclear. This CDR3 spans 15 amino acids. CDR1 is SGHTA and CDR2 is FQGTGA in the germline V gene. The V end lost 5 bases, the J end lost 4 bases, and 12 bases lay between the germline ends. For the CDR3, the DNA is TGTGCCAGCAGCCCAATGGGGTCCGGGGCCAACGTCCTGACTTTC. As protein: CASSPMGSGANVLTF.

The chain is built from TRBV7-2 and TRBJ2-7; TRBD1 agrees at 8 bases. The CDR3 length is 16 residues. Germline-derived CDR1 and CDR2 are SGHTA and FQGNSA. Unmatched junction bases numbered 13, after V lost 5 bases and J lost 4 bases. The CDR3 coding sequence is TGTGCCAGCAGCCCTGGACGGGGGACAGGCGGTTACGAGCAGTACTTC. Protein product: CASSPGRGTGGYEQYF. Full variable domain (outside the CDR3, taken from reference TRBV7-2 and TRBJ2-7): GAGVSQSPSNKVTEKGKDVELRCDPISGHTALYWYRQSLGQGLEFLIYFQGNSAPDKSGLPSDRFSAERTGGSVSTLTIQRTQQEDSAVYLCASSPGRGTGGYEQYFGPGTRLTVT.

This clonotype was observed a handful of times. V usage is TRBV10-3 and J usage is TRBJ2-7, with D perhaps given as TRBD1 or TRBD2 (6 bases each). The V gene lost 10 bases and the J gene lost 0 bases, with 13 bases spanning the gap. CDR1 is ENHRY, CDR2 SYGVKD, per germline. There are 13 residues in the CDR3. This chain's CDR3 is CANRDGSSYEQYF. The DNA of the CDR3 is TGTGCCAACAGGGACGGGAGCTCCTACGAGCAGTACTTC.

This clonotype has more than one count but fewer than ten. The chain has TRBV15 and TRBJ2-3; D perhaps matches TRBD1 (6 bases). CDR3 size: 16 residues. Trimming took off 1 base at V and 0 bases at J, with 11 bases between the two ends. Germline CDR1 and CDR2: LNHNV and YYDKDF (reference sequence). The CDR3 region is CATSRAGQPSTDTQYF. CDR3 nucleotides: TGTGCCACCAGCAGAGCCGGACAGCCCAGCACAGATACGCAGTATTTT. The variable domain in full, with the rest retrieved from reference TRBV15 and TRBJ2-3, is DAMVIQNPRYQVTQFGKPVTLSCSQTLNHNVMYWYQQKSSQAPKLLFHYYDKDFNNEADTPDNFQSRRPNTSFCFLDIRSPGLGDTAMYLCATSRAGQPSTDTQYFGPGTRLTVL.

In its sample, this clonotype was seen a few times. The V and J genes are TRBV2 and TRBJ2-1; tentatively, D is TRBD1 (6 bases). Germline CDR1 is SNHLY and CDR2 is FYNNEI. With 6 bases removed from V and 12 bases from J, the gap between germline ends came to 18 bases. The CDR3 sequence is 13 residues long. The CDR3 protein is CASSSQGISGQFF. In DNA form, the CDR3 reads TGTGCCAGCAGCTCTCAGGGGATTTCGGGGCAGTTCTTC.

This clonotype was counted a few times. This chain uses TRBV5-1 with TRBJ1-4; D possibly corresponds to TRBD1 (6 bases). This CDR3 region has 15 residues. The germline CDR1 and CDR2 sequences are SGHRS and YFSETQ. V was clipped by 2 bases and J by 2 bases, with 10 bases between them. In DNA, the CDR3 is TGCGCCAGCAGCTTCTCACAGGGCACTAATGAAAAACTGTTTTTT. Encoded protein: CASSFSQGTNEKLFF. Full variable domain (missing parts from reference TRBV5-1 and TRBJ1-4): KAGVTQTPRYLIKTRGQQVTLSCSPISGHRSVSWYQQTPGQGLQFLFEYFSETQRNKGNFPGRFSGRQFSNSRSEMNVSTLELGDSALYLCASSFSQGTNEKLFFGSGTQLSVL.

The chain employs TRBV20-1 and TRBJ2-5; D ambiguous. V shed 2 bases and J shed 1 base, with 5 bases lying between them. The germline V gene encodes CDR1 DFQATT and CDR2 SNEGSKA (reference sequence). CDR3 length: 12 amino acids. The CDR3 is CSARISQETQYF. The CDR3 nucleotides are TGCAGTGCTAGAATCTCCCAAGAGACCCAGTACTTC.

This chain connects TRBV20-1 to TRBJ2-3; the D gene is possibly TRBD2 (7 bases). The CDR3 loop spans 14 amino acids. Trimming pared 6 bases from V and 1 base from J, leaving 14 bases between. Germline CDR1 is DFQATT and CDR2 is SNEGSKA (reference sequence). CDR3 region: CSAPEGGRTDTQYF. The CDR3 coding sequence is TGCAGTGCCCCGGAGGGGGGGCGCACAGATACGCAGTATTTT.

This clonotype was picked up a small number of times. The rearrangement uses TRBV7-8 and TRBJ2-5; no definite D call. The CDR3 has 13 residues. Germline CDR1 reads SGHVS; CDR2 reads FQNEAQ. Trimming took off 7 bases at V and 1 base at J, with 10 bases between the two ends. CDR3 DNA sequence: TGTGCCAGCAACCCCAGGATCCAAGAGACCCAGTACTTC. Translated, it gives CASNPRIQETQYF.

This clonotype has a count of ten or more. The chain uses TRBV27 and TRBJ1-1; D is uncertain. CDR1 and CDR2 (germline): MNHEY, SMNVEV (reference sequence). Trimming took 4 bases from V and 0 from J, leaving 6 bases between them. This CDR3 contains 13 residues. Written as DNA, the CDR3 is TGTGCCAGCAGTTCTAATTTGAACACTGAAGCTTTCTTT. Protein: CASSSNLNTEAFF.

This clonotype turned up a few times. The chain employs TRBV6-5 and TRBJ1-4; D may be TRBD1 (5 bases). Trimming removed 4 bases from V and 7 bases from J, with 13 bases in between. CDR1 is MNHEY and CDR2 is SVGAGI in the germline V gene. The CDR3 sequence is 14 residues long. CDR3 in DNA: TGTGCCAGCAGTTCAGGGTGGTCTTTTGAAAAACTGTTTTTT. Encoded protein: CASSSGWSFEKLFF.

V is TRBV19 and J is TRBJ2-7, with a weak D call TRBD2 (5 bases). Germline V gene lookup returns CDR1 LNHDA and CDR2 SQIVND (reference sequence). V dropped 6 bases and J dropped 5 bases, with 14 bases sitting between them. CDR3 length equals 13 residues. Written as DNA, the CDR3 is TGTGCCAGTAGGTTGGCCGCGGGTGACGAGCAGTACTTC. This translates into CASRLAAGDEQYF.

This clonotype turned up a few times. This chain links TRBV11-2 with TRBJ2-4; maybe TRBD2 (6 bases). The CDR3 covers 15 residues. V lost 5 bases and J 0 bases, leaving 11 bases between the germline ends. CDR1 and CDR2 from the germline V gene are SGHAT and FQNNGV. The CDR3 reads CASSRGSVAKNIQYF. CDR3 in DNA: TGTGCCAGCAGCCGGGGGAGCGTAGCCAAAAACATTCAGTACTTC.

This clonotype has more than one count but fewer than ten. This chain joins TRBV20-1 and TRBJ1-3; 8 bases match TRBD1. Unmatched junction bases numbered 8, after V lost 3 bases and J lost 4 bases. Germline CDR1 is DFQATT and CDR2 is SNEGSKA (reference sequence). The CDR3 length is 15 residues. This CDR3 reads CSASGQGALGNTIYF. The DNA for the CDR3 is TGCAGTGCTAGCGGCCAGGGGGCGCTGGGAAACACCATATATTTT.

The J gene is TRBJ2-1, the V gene TRBV7-2; a weak D match, TRBD2 (6 bases). Deletions cut 6 bases from V and 4 bases from J, with 13 bases between. Germline loops: CDR1 SGHTA, CDR2 FQGNSA. This CDR3 has 14 amino acids. The DNA for the CDR3 is TGTGCCAGCAGGCCTTCGGGGGTTTACAATGAGCAGTTCTTC. Residues: CASRPSGVYNEQFF.

The V gene is TRBV3-1, the J gene TRBJ2-1; 10 bases match TRBD2. Per germline, CDR1 LGHDT and CDR2 YNNKEL (reference sequence). J lost 10 bases, V lost 0 bases, and 9 bases had no gene match. CDR3 size: 16 residues. In DNA form, the CDR3 reads TGTGCCAGCAGCCAAGATAGGGCTAGCGGGAGCCTGGAGCAGTTCTTC. This codes for CASSQDRASGSLEQFF.

The table lists this clonotype with many counts. The chain has TRBV29-1 and TRBJ2-2; the D is unclear. Trimming took 4 bases from V and 0 from J, leaving 9 bases between them. CDR3 length equals 14 residues. Germline CDR1 is SQVTM and CDR2 is ANQGSEA. The CDR3 protein is CSVVPAANTGELFF. The CDR3 coding sequence is TGCAGCGTTGTGCCGGCAGCGAACACCGGGGAGCTGTTTTTT.

V and J are TRBV19 and TRBJ2-5; the match to TRBD1 covers 9 bases. The CDR3 has 15 amino acids. V trimming: 6 bases; J trimming: 5 bases; junction bases outside the gene matches: 10. Germline assignment: CDR1 LNHDA and CDR2 SQIVND (reference sequence). DNA for the CDR3: TGTGCCAGTAGAGAGCCCGGGACAGGGAGGGAGACCCAGTACTTC. It specifies CASREPGTGRETQYF.

This clonotype was recorded a few times. This chain joins TRBV4-1 and TRBJ1-2; D gene ambiguous. From germline, CDR1 is MGHRA and CDR2 YSYEKL. The germline V and J ends were trimmed by 4 bases and 1 base, with 10 bases remaining between them. This CDR3 spans 14 amino acids. As DNA, the CDR3 is TGCGCCAGCAGCCTTGATCCGATTAACTATGGCTACACCTTC. Protein sequence: CASSLDPINYGYTF.

The V gene is TRBV6-1, the J gene TRBJ1-2; D possibly corresponds to TRBD1 (6 bases). Trimming cost V 7 bases and J 2 bases, with 11 bases left between them. The germline CDR1 and CDR2 sequences are MNHNS and SASEGT. This CDR3 contains 13 residues. The CDR3 DNA sequence: TGTGCCAGCACCGAGGGGGTGAACTATGGCTACACCTTC. It yields the protein CASTEGVNYGYTF.

The sample holds a few counts of this clonotype. The rearrangement joins TRBV9 to TRBJ1-6, with no clear D. Trimming shortened V by 7 bases and J by 7 bases, and 15 bases separated the two germline ends. The CDR3 spans 14 residues. Germline V gives CDR1 SGDLS, CDR2 YYNGEE. Written as DNA, the CDR3 is TGTGCCAGCGGAGGCAGAGGAAACAATTCACCCCTCCACTTT. Amino acid sequence: CASGGRGNNSPLHF.

The chain carries TRBV20-1 and TRBJ2-7; 12 nucleotides align to TRBD2. J gave up 3 bases and V 6 bases, and 12 bases lay outside the gene matches. Germline CDR1 is DFQATT and CDR2 is SNEGSKA (reference sequence). The CDR3 contains 16 residues. The CDR3 loop reads CSARRASGRDGYEQYF. The CDR3 nucleotides read TGCAGTGCCAGACGGGCTAGCGGGAGGGATGGCTACGAGCAGTACTTC.

The rearrangement links TRBV20-1 to TRBJ1-1; D is possibly TRBD1 (5 bases). The CDR3 extends over 13 amino acids. The V end lost 0 bases, the J end lost 6 bases, and 11 bases lay between the germline ends. CDR1 DFQATT and CDR2 SNEGSKA come from the germline V gene (reference sequence). The CDR3 nucleotides read TGCAGTGCTAGAGAATTGGGGCGGGCTGAAGCTTTCTTT. It translates to CSARELGRAEAFF.

This sequence joins TRBV7-8 and TRBJ2-7; D is ambiguous. The V end was cut by 5 bases, the J end by 2 bases, with 19 bases between. This CDR3 is 16 amino acids long. CDR1 and CDR2 from the germline V gene are SGHVS and FQNEAQ. The CDR3, as DNA: TGTGCCAGCAGCGACATCTTCGGGTCCGTTACCTACGAGCAGTACTTC. Translated: CASSDIFGSVTYEQYF.

This clonotype was seen repeatedly, ten times or more. The chain couples TRBV3-1 to TRBJ2-1; the match to TRBD1 covers 7 bases. The junction had 4 bases not matched to a gene; V was cut back by 7 bases and J by 1 base. Germline CDR1 LGHDT, CDR2 YNNKEL (reference sequence). This CDR3 is 14 amino acids long. In nucleotides, the CDR3 is TGTGCCAGCAACCGACAGGGTTCCTACAATGAGCAGTTCTTC. It encodes CASNRQGSYNEQFF.